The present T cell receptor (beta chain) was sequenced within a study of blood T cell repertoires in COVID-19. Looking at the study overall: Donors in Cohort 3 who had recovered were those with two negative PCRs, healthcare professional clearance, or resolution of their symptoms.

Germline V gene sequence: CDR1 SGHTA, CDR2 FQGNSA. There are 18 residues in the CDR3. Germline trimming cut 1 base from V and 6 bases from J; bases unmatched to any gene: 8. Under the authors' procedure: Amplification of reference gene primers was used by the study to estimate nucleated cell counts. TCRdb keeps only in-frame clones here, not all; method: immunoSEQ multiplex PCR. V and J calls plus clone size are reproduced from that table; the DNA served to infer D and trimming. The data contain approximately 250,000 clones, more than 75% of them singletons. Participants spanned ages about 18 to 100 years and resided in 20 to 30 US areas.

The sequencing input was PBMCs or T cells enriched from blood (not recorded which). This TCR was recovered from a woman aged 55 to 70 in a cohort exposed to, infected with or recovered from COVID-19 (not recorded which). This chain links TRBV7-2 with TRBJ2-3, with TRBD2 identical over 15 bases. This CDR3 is CASSLVRTSGRAGDTQYF. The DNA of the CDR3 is TGTGCCAGCAGCTTAGTTAGGACTAGCGGGAGGGCAGGGGATACGCAGTATTTT.